The 28 T cell receptor beta chains below were found in one sample sequenced in a study of T cells in Graves' hyperthyroidism and ophthalmopathy (dated by TCRdb to between 2018 and 2021). The method was multiplex PCR. Sequenced using an Illumina HiSeq 2000. The TCR beta CDR3 regions were amplified from the RNA transcripts. The first round of RT-PCR for the TCR CDR3 was performed with the HTBI primer set and the Qiagen OneStep RT-PCR kit. TCRdb reanalyzed the raw reads on its own, using fastp at Q25 for trimming and MiXCR for clone calling, and kept in-frame beta chains. Each CDR3 protein gets just one entry, which takes the most common genes and DNA from the rows behind it. A total of hundreds of thousands of distinct CDR3 sequences appear in this sample, around 38% of them only once. The biggest ten clones account for approximately 10% of the sample. The sequenced sample was blood. These receptor sequences come from a man aged 18 to 30 with Graves' hyperthyroidism.

The rearrangement links TRBV9 to TRBJ2-6; D may be TRBD2 (5 bases). The CDR3 sequence is 15 residues long. The germline V gene encodes CDR1 SGDLS and CDR2 YYNGEE. Trimming removed 4 bases from V and 4 bases from J, with 12 bases in between. The CDR3 DNA reads as TGTGCCAGCAGCCACTCTTGGAGGGGGGCCAACGTCCTGACTTTC. Encoded protein: CASSHSWRGANVLTF.

The CDR3 spells CATSRVRGQGQPLHF. The CDR3 DNA follows: TGTGCCACCAGCAGAGTAAGGGGGCAGGGACAGCCCCTCCACTTT. The chain has TRBV15 and TRBJ1-6; 7 nucleotides agree with TRBD1. This CDR3 is built from 15 residues. Trimming removed 1 base from V and 13 bases from J; junction bases left unmatched: 10. Germline-derived CDR1 and CDR2 are LNHNV and YYDKDF (reference sequence). The full variable domain, completed using reference TRBV15 and TRBJ1-6, is DAMVIQNPRYQVTQFGKPVTLSCSQTLNHNVMYWYQQKSSQAPKLLFHYYDKDFNNEADTPDNFQSRRPNTSFCFLDIRSPGLGDTAMYLCATSRVRGQGQPLHFGNGTRLTVT.

This clonotype was recorded many times. The chain joins TRBV2 to TRBJ2-2; unclear D gene. CDR3 length equals 12 residues. V lost 3 bases, J lost 4 bases, and 3 bases lay in between. Per the germline V gene, CDR1 is SNHLY and CDR2 is FYNNEI. CDR3 loop: CASSEGTGELFF. In DNA, the CDR3 is TGTGCCAGCAGTGAGGGCACCGGGGAGCTGTTTTTT.

This clonotype was picked up many times. The V call is TRBV20-1, the J call TRBJ2-5; a possible D gene is TRBD2 (6 bases). The CDR3 extends over 14 amino acids. CDR1 and CDR2 from the germline V gene are DFQATT and SNEGSKA (reference sequence). V was cut by 5 bases and J by 5 bases, with 18 bases left in between. CDR3 bases: TGCAGTGCTTACCCCGCGCGAGGGAGGGAGACCCAGTACTTC. Translating gives CSAYPARGRETQYF.

Turning to this clonotype: Just one base apart from a much larger clone, this may be a read error. This chain connects TRBV19 to TRBJ1-5, with D unresolved. The CDR3 is 15 residues long. Per the germline V gene, CDR1 is LNHDA and CDR2 is SQIVND (reference sequence). The ends were cut back, 7 bases at V and 2 bases at J, with 15 bases in the middle. The CDR3 spells CASTAGQLGNQPQHF. CDR3 DNA: TGTGCCAGTACCGCGGGCCAGTTGGGCAATCAGCCCCAGCATTTT.

Many counts were recorded for this clonotype. The chain recombines TRBV5-6 with TRBJ2-7; D gene uncertain. The germline V and J ends were trimmed by 5 bases and 0 bases, with 9 bases remaining between them. Germline V gene data show CDR1 as SGHDT and CDR2 as YYEEEE. This CDR3 comprises 13 residues. CDR3 amino acids: CASRVRSSYEQYF. The CDR3 region has the DNA TGTGCCAGCAGGGTCAGGAGCTCCTACGAGCAGTACTTC.

The chain recombines TRBV11-2 with TRBJ2-5, with D uncertain. CDR1 SGHAT and CDR2 FQNNGV come from the germline V gene. V lost 5 bases and J 5 bases, leaving 12 bases between the germline ends. The CDR3 covers 13 residues. The CDR3 region has the DNA TGTGCCAGCAGCAGACTGGTCCTGGAGACCCAGTACTTC. This gives the protein CASSRLVLETQYF.

In its sample, this clonotype was seen many times. This rearrangement joins TRBV2 to TRBJ1-5, with D perhaps TRBD1 (6 bases). The CDR3 is made up of 14 amino acids. The germline V gene encodes CDR1 SNHLY and CDR2 FYNNEI. The V end lost 3 bases, the J end lost 7 bases, and 13 bases lay between the germline ends. CDR3: CASSDGQYRQPQHF. In DNA, the CDR3 is TGTGCCAGCAGTGATGGACAGTACCGGCAGCCCCAGCATTTT.

This clonotype has a count of ten or more. The V gene is TRBV20-1, the J gene TRBJ1-3; D might be TRBD1 (5 bases). Per the germline V gene, CDR1 is DFQATT and CDR2 is SNEGSKA (reference sequence). The V end was cut by 5 bases, the J end by 4 bases, with 6 bases between. The CDR3 contains 11 residues. DNA for the CDR3: TGCAGTGCTCCAGGGGGAAACACCATATATTTT. This codes for CSAPGGNTIYF.

This clonotype was picked up a small number of times. V usage is TRBV12-3 or TRBV12-4 and J usage is TRBJ1-1; D possibly corresponds to TRBD1 (5 bases). This CDR3 is built from 14 residues. V was cut by 5 bases and J by 4 bases, with 14 bases left in between. In DNA, the CDR3 is TGTGCCAGCAGTATAGGGGCGCCGGCCACTGAAGCTTTCTTT. Protein product: CASSIGAPATEAFF.

This clonotype was counted ten times or more. The rearrangement joins TRBV10-3 to TRBJ1-1; TRBD1 matches at 7 bases. From germline, CDR1 is ENHRY and CDR2 SYGVKD. The junction had 3 bases not matched to a gene; V was cut back by 7 bases and J by 1 base. CDR3 size: 13 residues. In DNA, the CDR3 is TGTGCCATCACCCGGGACAGGAACACTGAAGCTTTCTTT. Translating gives CAITRDRNTEAFF.

Many counts were recorded for this clonotype. The chain recombines TRBV10-3 with TRBJ2-2; D unresolved. The CDR3 covers 12 residues. Trimming shortened V by 8 bases and J by 3 bases, and 7 bases separated the two germline ends. CDR1 and CDR2 from the germline V gene are ENHRY and SYGVKD. CDR3 in DNA: TGTGCCATCTGGCCGGACACCGGGGAGCTGTTTTTT. This translates into CAIWPDTGELFF.

This chain links TRBV14 with TRBJ2-7; D may match TRBD1 or TRBD2 (5 bases each). With 6 bases removed from V and 4 bases from J, the gap between germline ends came to 16 bases. Germline CDR1 is SGHDN and CDR2 is FVKESK. The CDR3 is made up of 14 amino acids. The CDR3 DNA reads as TGTGCCAGCAGTCCCGGATCGGGGCTATACGAGCAGTACTTC. Protein: CASSPGSGLYEQYF.

The sample holds many counts of this clonotype. V is TRBV2 and J is TRBJ2-5, with 12 bases matching TRBD1. CDR1 is SNHLY, CDR2 FYNNEI, per germline. This CDR3 is 17 amino acids long. V shed 4 bases, J shed 5 bases, and the junction held 11 bases outside the gene matches. CDR3 sequence (DNA): TGTGCCAGCAGTGTACCGGGACAGGGGGCGCTCAGGGAGACCCAGTACTTC. Protein sequence: CASSVPGQGALRETQYF. Full variable domain (missing parts from reference TRBV2 and TRBJ2-5): EPEVTQTPSHQVTQMGQEVILRCVPISNHLYFYWYRQILGQKVEFLVSFYNNEISEKSEIFDDQFSVERPDGSNFTLKIRSTKLEDSAMYFCASSVPGQGALRETQYFGPGTRLLVL.

The chain links TRBV27 to TRBJ1-4; D perhaps matches TRBD1 (5 bases). V was cut by 5 bases and J by 7 bases, with 23 bases left in between. The V gene's germline CDR1 is MNHEY and CDR2 SMNVEV (reference sequence). The CDR3 contains 17 residues. CDR3 DNA sequence: TGTGCCAGCAGTAACCCCCAAGCGGGGACGGTTCTTGAAAAACTGTTTTTT. Protein sequence: CASSNPQAGTVLEKLFF. Complete variable domain (other parts from reference TRBV27 and TRBJ1-4): EAQVTQNPRYLITVTGKKLTVTCSQNMNHEYMSWYRQDPGLGLRQIYYSMNVEVTDKGDVPEGYKVSRKEKRNFPLILESPSPNQTSLYFCASSNPQAGTVLEKLFFGSGTQLSVL.

The table lists this clonotype with many counts. CDR3 DNA: TGTGCCAGCACCCGCCCGGTGGGAGGGAACGAGCAGTACTTC. Its translation is CASTRPVGGNEQYF. This chain connects TRBV7-9 to TRBJ2-7, with TRBD2 matching 7 bases. Looked up from germline, CDR1 is SEHNR and CDR2 is FQNEAQ (reference sequence). The V segment lost 7 bases and the J segment 5 bases; nucleotides outside the gene matches: 11. This CDR3 is built from 14 residues.

This chain links TRBV9 with TRBJ2-7; D may be TRBD2 (6 bases). The CDR3 runs to 14 residues. Germline V gene data show CDR1 as SGDLS and CDR2 as YYNGEE. Trimming shortened V by 8 bases and J by 0 bases, and 15 bases separated the two germline ends. CDR3 sequence reads: CASSRDWSSYEQYF. CDR3 sequence (DNA): TGTGCCAGTTCGAGGGACTGGTCCTCCTACGAGCAGTACTTC.

This clonotype was observed many times. V and J are TRBV29-1 and TRBJ1-1; tentatively, D is TRBD1 (5 bases). The germline V gene has CDR1 SQVTM and CDR2 ANQGSEA. The CDR3 runs to 14 residues. V lost 4 bases and J lost 1, with 13 bases in between. CDR3 nucleotides: TGCAGCGTTGCCCCGACAGATCCGAACACTGAAGCTTTCTTT. It translates to CSVAPTDPNTEAFF.

This clonotype was recorded at least ten times. The CDR3 loop is CASSVGGSPSSYEQYF. For the CDR3, the DNA is TGTGCCAGCAGCGTAGGCGGGAGCCCCAGCTCCTACGAGCAGTACTTC. J is TRBJ2-7 and V is TRBV9, with 7 bases fitting TRBD2. After removal of 0 bases from V and 0 bases from J, the junction contained 6 bases not matched to a gene. This CDR3 contains 16 residues. CDR1 is SGDLS, CDR2 YYNGEE, per germline.

The chain recombines TRBV7-6 with TRBJ2-5, with 9 bases identical to TRBD1. Germline V gene lookup returns CDR1 SGHVS and CDR2 FNYEAQ. The CDR3 contains 15 residues. The V and J ends lost 5 bases and 3 bases, in that order; junction bases with no gene match: 7. The CDR3 DNA reads as TGTGCCAGCAGCGCGGAGACAGGGGGTGAAGAGACCCAGTACTTC. As protein: CASSAETGGEETQYF.

This chain links TRBV14 with TRBJ2-2; 9 nucleotides align to TRBD1. The CDR3 loop spans 15 amino acids. Germline-derived CDR1 and CDR2 are SGHDN and FVKESK. V was pared by 4 bases and J by 6 bases, with 6 bases of the junction left unmatched. As DNA, the CDR3 is TGTGCCAGCAGCCCGTGGACAGGGGCGTCCGGGGAGCTGTTTTTT. Its translation: CASSPWTGASGELFF.

The CDR3 region has the DNA TGTGCCAGCAGTAGAGGGACAGGGCAAGGCTACACCTTC. The encoded protein is CASSRGTGQGYTF. The chain couples TRBV27 to TRBJ1-2, with TRBD1 matching over 9 bases. The germline CDR1 and CDR2 sequences are MNHEY and SMNVEV (reference sequence). The ends lost 5 bases at V and 8 bases at J; junction bases unmatched: 6. The CDR3 is 13 residues long.

This sequence joins TRBV5-1 and TRBJ2-5; 13 bases line up with TRBD2. Germline CDR1 is SGHRS and CDR2 is YFSETQ. The CDR3 totals 15 residues. The V gene end was trimmed by 4 bases and the J gene end by 2 bases; junction bases not matched to a gene: 2. The chain's CDR3 is CASSAGLAGQETQYF. Written as DNA, the CDR3 is TGCGCCAGCAGCGCGGGACTAGCGGGGCAAGAGACCCAGTACTTC.

V and J are TRBV20-1 and TRBJ2-5, with 7 bases matching TRBD2. The CDR3 spans 14 residues. Germline values: CDR1 DFQATT, CDR2 SNEGSKA (reference sequence). J lost 1 base, V lost 1 base, and 3 bases had no gene match. CDR3 sequence reads: CSARGTSAQETQYF. Here the CDR3 DNA reads TGCAGTGCTAGAGGTACTAGCGCCCAAGAGACCCAGTACTTC.

This chain links TRBV12-3 or TRBV12-4 with TRBJ1-2; TRBD1 agrees at 8 bases. The junction had 10 bases not matched to a gene; V was cut back by 6 bases and J by 7 bases. CDR3 length: 14 amino acids. The CDR3 sequence is CASRPGQEFFGYTF. The CDR3 DNA follows: TGTGCCAGCAGGCCGGGACAGGAGTTTTTTGGCTACACCTTC.

Notes on this clonotype: Given a much more abundant clone one base away, this may be a read error. This chain links TRBV10-2 with TRBJ1-5, with TRBD1 as a possible D gene (6 bases). Germline V CDR1 and CDR2: WSHSY, SAAADI. The V gene lost 2 bases and the J gene lost 8 bases, with 13 bases spanning the gap. The CDR3 runs 14 residues. CDR3 amino acids: CASSEIRGFEPQHF. The DNA for the CDR3 is TGCGCCAGCAGTGAGATCAGGGGTTTTGAGCCCCAGCATTTT.

The CDR3 coding sequence is TGTGCCACCGGGACAGAATACAATCAGCCCCAGCATTTT. This sequence encodes CATGTEYNQPQHF. The chain uses TRBV10-3 and TRBJ1-5; 7 bases align to TRBD1. The CDR3 totals 13 residues. V lost 10 bases, J lost 3 bases, and 6 bases stayed unmatched. From germline, CDR1 is ENHRY and CDR2 SYGVKD.

This clonotype was seen ten or more times. The chain joins TRBV7-9 to TRBJ2-7; no reliable D call. The germline gives CDR1 SEHNR, CDR2 FQNEAQ (reference sequence). CDR3 length: 14 amino acids. V lost 0 bases, J lost 2 bases, and 8 bases lay in between. CDR3 DNA: TGTGCCAGCAGCTTAGCCACGTCCACCTACGAGCAGTACTTC. It translates to CASSLATSTYEQYF.